This record concerns one T cell receptor (beta chain) sequence. This clone was seen a handful of times. Its antigen is unknown. No much larger clonotype is one base removed from it; base qualities were not supplied. The data belong to a study of blood T cell repertoires in COVID-19 (dated by TCRdb to between 2020 and 2021). For the study in its entirety: Collaborator samples came from the United States, Italy and Spain and covered acute and convalescent phases of COVID-19. The material from the prospective study consisted of cDNA or gDNA derived from T cells, B-cell-depleted T cells, or PBMCs. Deeply sampled blood TCRbeta repertoires from subjects exposed to, actively infected with, or recovered from COVID-19 were included in the dataset. A freely available public database, intended as a resource for researchers studying the immune response to SARS-CoV-2, is where the repertoires were released. The samples were drawn from the first 160 participants of the ongoing ImmuneRACE study and from about 1,200 subjects provided by 6 global collaborators. A de-identified subject ID, COVID-19 status, age in years and sex were almost always included in the sample metadata. Where available, HLA class I and class II types were obtained from metadata supplied by the sample provider rather than from assay-based typing.

In the germline V gene (reference sequence), CDR1 corresponds to LNHDA and CDR2 to SQIVND. Inclusive of the bounding cysteine and phenylalanine, the CDR3 is 16 residues long. Solely the CDR3 DNA is kept, with 48 bases framed from the first base. V is trimmed back by 4 bases and J by 3 bases, and the junction contains 5 bases that no gene match accounts for. In Seattle, one collaborating source enrolled patients while the infection was active and tracked those patients longitudinally over the course of disease. Collaborating institutions collected whole blood in K2EDTA tubes following their own protocols. Collaborator samples were shipped for TCRbeta analysis as frozen whole blood, isolated PBMCs, or DNA extracted from either sample type. The immunoSEQ Assay, a bias-controlled multiplex PCR, was used to amplify TCRbeta CDR3 regions from genomic DNA. The original methods were these. Within the assay, amplification of reference gene primers was used to estimate how many nucleated cells each sample contained. To quantify the absolute abundance of each unique TCRbeta CDR3 rearrangement, sequence reads were collapsed and filtered. For each sample, productive Simpson clonality was calculated as the square root of Simpson's diversity index across productive rearrangements. TCRdb obtained this table from immuneACCESS and retained in-frame rearrangements with V and J assigned. These tables miss some clones; where compared with another copy, unresolved V genes account for less than half of the shortfall, and the remainder is unexplained. The V and J calls and clone size come from that table; D and trimming were worked out from the DNA. The sample yields roughly 250,000 clones; about 86% were counted once. The ten largest clones add up to 10% to 15% of the sample.

Study-wide findings and limitations: Clinical and demographic metadata were provided uncurated, with the amount varying by source and participant.

The chain couples TRBV19 to TRBJ2-3; TRBD2 fits 12 bases in the junction. The sequence came from a woman younger than 45 with COVID-19, enrolled during active disease. What was sequenced was peripheral blood. The bases read TGTGCCAGTAGTAAACTAGCGGGGGGCTTAACAGATACGCAGTATTTT. This encodes CASSKLAGGLTDTQYF.